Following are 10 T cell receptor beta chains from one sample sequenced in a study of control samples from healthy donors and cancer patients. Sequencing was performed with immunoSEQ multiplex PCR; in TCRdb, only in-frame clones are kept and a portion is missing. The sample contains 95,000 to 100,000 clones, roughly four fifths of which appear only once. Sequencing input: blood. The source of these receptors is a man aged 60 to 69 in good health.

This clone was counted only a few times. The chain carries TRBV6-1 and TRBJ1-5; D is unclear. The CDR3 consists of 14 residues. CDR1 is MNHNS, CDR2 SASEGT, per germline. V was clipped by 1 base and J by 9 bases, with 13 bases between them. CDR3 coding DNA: TGTGCCAGCAGTGAAGGAACAGCGAGTCGGCCCCAGCATTTT. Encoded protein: CASSEGTASRPQHF.

CDR3 protein: CASSLVGDEQFF. CDR3 nucleotide sequence: TGTGCCAGCAGCTTAGTCGGGGACGAGCAGTTCTTC. The genes are TRBV11-2 and TRBJ2-1, with D possibly called TRBD1 or TRBD2 (5 bases each). Germline lookup yields CDR1 SGHAT and CDR2 FQNNGV. The CDR3 has 12 amino acids. V was cut by 1 base and J by 10 bases, with 8 bases left in between.

The CDR3 bases are TGTGCCACCAGCAGGGCGAACAGACCGGGACTAGCGGGGGGGAATGAGCAGTTCTTC. Translated: CATSRANRPGLAGGNEQFF. V usage is TRBV15 and J usage is TRBJ2-1; 16 bases are a match to TRBD2. V lost 3 bases and J lost 7; bases outside the gene matches: 12. CDR1 is LNHNV, CDR2 YYDKDF, per germline (reference sequence). The CDR3 consists of 19 residues.

This CDR3 is CASSPPGALNQPQHF. CDR3 coding DNA: TGTGCCAGCAGCCCCCCCGGGGCTCTCAATCAGCCCCAGCATTTT. The V call is TRBV11-3, the J call TRBJ1-5, with D maybe TRBD1 (5 bases). The ends were cut back, 5 bases at V and 3 bases at J, with 14 bases in the middle. Germline V gives CDR1 SGHNT, CDR2 YENEEA. The length of the CDR3 is 15 residues.

The CDR3 sequence is CASSLSTSEGTDTQYF. The CDR3 bases are TGTGCCAGCAGTTTATCCACTAGCGAAGGGACAGATACGCAGTATTTT. The rearrangement links TRBV28 to TRBJ2-3; 7 nucleotides line up with TRBD2. The CDR3 is made up of 16 amino acids. Trimming cost V 1 base and J 3 bases; bases outside gene matches: 7. Germline V CDR1 and CDR2: MDHEN, SYDVKM.

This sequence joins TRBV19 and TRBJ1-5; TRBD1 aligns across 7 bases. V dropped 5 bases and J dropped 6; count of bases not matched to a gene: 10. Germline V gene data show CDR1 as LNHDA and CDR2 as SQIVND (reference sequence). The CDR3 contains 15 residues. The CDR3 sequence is CASSVAGGSGQPQHF. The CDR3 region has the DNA TGTGCCAGTAGTGTCGCAGGGGGTAGCGGTCAGCCCCAGCATTTT.

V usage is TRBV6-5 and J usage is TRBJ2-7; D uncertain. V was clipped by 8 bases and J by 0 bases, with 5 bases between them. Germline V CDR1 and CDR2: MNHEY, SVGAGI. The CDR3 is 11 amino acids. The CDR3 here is CASGTSYEQYF. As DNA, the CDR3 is TGTGCCAGCGGCACCTCCTACGAGCAGTACTTC.

The CDR3 bases are TGTGCCAGCAGCGTAGGGAGAGGACTGGGACACTCAGCTTTCTTT. Its protein product is CASSVGRGLGHSAFF. The chain uses TRBV9 and TRBJ1-1, with D possibly matching TRBD1 (6 bases). There are 15 residues in the CDR3. From germline, CDR1 is SGDLS and CDR2 YYNGEE. V was cut by 0 bases and J by 10 bases, with 19 bases left in between.

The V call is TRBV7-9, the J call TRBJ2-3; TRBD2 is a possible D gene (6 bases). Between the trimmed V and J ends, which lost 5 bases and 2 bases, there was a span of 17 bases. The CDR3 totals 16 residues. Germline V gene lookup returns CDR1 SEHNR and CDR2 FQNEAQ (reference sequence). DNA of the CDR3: TGTGCCAGCAGCCCCCGCATAGCGGTTAACACAGATACGCAGTATTTT. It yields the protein CASSPRIAVNTDTQYF.

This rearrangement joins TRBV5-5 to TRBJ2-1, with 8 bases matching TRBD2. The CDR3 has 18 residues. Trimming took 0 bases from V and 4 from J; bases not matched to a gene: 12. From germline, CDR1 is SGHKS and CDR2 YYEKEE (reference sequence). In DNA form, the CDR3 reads TGTGCCAGCAGCTTGGTGTGGGGACTAGATTCAATTTACAATGAGCAGTTCTTC. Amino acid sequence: CASSLVWGLDSIYNEQFF. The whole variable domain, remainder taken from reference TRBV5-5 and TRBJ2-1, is DAGVTQSPTHLIKTRGQQVTLRCSPISGHKSVSWYQQVLGQGPQFIFQYYEKEERGRGNFPDRFSARQFPNYSSELNVNALLLGDSALYLCASSLVWGLDSIYNEQFFGPGTRLTVL.